Listed below are T cell receptor beta chains from one sample, sequenced in a study of T cell repertoires in cytomegalovirus infection. TCRdb reanalysed the reads using MiXCR and keeps one entry per CDR3 protein. This table has about 180,000 distinct CDR3 sequences, approximately 17% appearing once. Sequences were obtained from CD8+ T cells from PBMCs. All receptors derive from a human donor in good health (CMV status not recorded). Some clones in this sample may be carry-over from other donors' samples. The CDR3 runs from the conserved cysteine through the conserved F or W. The D gene is left open where the match is weak. Size is omitted from some rows. Given values are once, few, many or a class for expanded clones.

v_gene,d_gene,j_gene,abundance,CDR3aa,CDR3nt
TRBV10-3,TRBD2,TRBJ2-1,few,CAISESASGDPYNEQFF,TGTGCCATCAGTGAGTCAGCTAGCGGGGATCCCTACAATGAGCAGTTCTTC
TRBV27,TRBD2,TRBJ2-5,few,CASRPGLDPPLEETQYF,TGTGCCAGCAGACCGGGACTAGATCCGCCCCTGGAGGAGACCCAGTACTTC
TRBV29-1,TRBD1,TRBJ1-1,few,CSVGDSLYTEAFF,TGCAGCGTGGGGGACAGCCTTTACACTGAAGCTTTCTTT
TRBV7-6,.,TRBJ2-1,.,CASSLGRGPMGNEQFF,TGTGCCAGCAGCTTGGGGCGGGGGCCCATGGGGAATGAGCAGTTCTTC
TRBV25-1,TRBD2,TRBJ2-5,.,CASSDRLAGQETQYF,TGTGCCAGCAGTGACCGACTAGCGGGACAGGAGACCCAGTACTTC
TRBV6-6,.,TRBJ1-1,few,CASSYSLGGQHTEAFF,TGTGCCAGCAGTTACTCGCTCGGGGGGCAGCACACTGAAGCTTTCTTT
TRBV12-3/TRBV12-4,TRBD1,TRBJ1-5,few,CASSPPGQGNQPQHF,TGTGCCAGCAGCCCACCGGGACAGGGTAATCAGCCCCAGCATTTT
TRBV7-9,.,TRBJ2-7,few,CASSHNGRTYEQYF,TGTGCCAGCAGCCATAACGGACGGACCTACGAGCAGTACTTC
TRBV29-1,TRBD1,TRBJ2-3,few,CSVAGGGTDTQYF,TGCAGCGTAGCAGGGGGCGGCACAGATACGCAGTATTTT
TRBV20-1,.,TRBJ2-7,.,CSARDPTSSYEQYF,TGCAGTGCTAGAGATCCGACTAGCTCCTACGAGCAGTACTTC
TRBV7-6,.,TRBJ2-5,few,CASSLYGQETQYF,TGTGCCAGCAGCTTGTACGGTCAAGAGACCCAGTACTTC
TRBV7-8,TRBD1,TRBJ2-5,many,CASSFLGTGGETQYF,TGTGCCAGCAGCTTCCTCGGGACAGGTGGGGAGACCCAGTACTTC
TRBV7-6,.,TRBJ2-2,.,CASSPSGELFF,TGTGCCAGCAGCCCCTCCGGGGAGCTGTTTTTT
TRBV11-2,TRBD2,TRBJ2-5,.,CASSLVLLAVTEGLNQETQYF,TGTGCCAGCAGCTTAGTTCTACTAGCGGTTACCGAAGGCTTAAACCAAGAGACCCAGTACTTC
TRBV7-9,TRBD2,TRBJ2-3,.,CASSTPGLAGDHTDTQYF,TGTGCCAGCAGCACGCCGGGACTAGCGGGGGACCACACAGATACGCAGTATTTT
TRBV6-2/TRBV6-3,.,TRBJ2-1,few,CASSYSRARREGEQFF,TGTGCCAGCAGTTACTCGAGAGCTCGCAGGGAAGGTGAGCAGTTCTTC
TRBV6-6,.,TRBJ2-7,few,CASSYFGTLLAEQYF,TGTGCCAGCAGTTATTTCGGGACATTACTAGCCGAGCAGTACTTC
TRBV20-1,.,TRBJ1-1,.,CSASPTGTPLNTEAFF,TGCAGTGCTAGCCCCACCGGAACCCCCCTGAACACTGAAGCTTTCTTT
TRBV6-8,.,TRBJ2-1,few,CASSHYRAYNEQFF,TGTGCCAGCAGTCACTACAGGGCCTACAATGAGCAGTTCTTC
TRBV30,TRBD1,TRBJ2-5,.,CAWSENWTGRETQYF,TGTGCCTGGAGTGAAAACTGGACAGGGAGAGAGACCCAGTACTTC
TRBV5-1,.,TRBJ1-5,few,CASSLASGGQPQHF,TGCGCCAGCAGCTTGGCCTCGGGAGGACAGCCCCAGCATTTT
TRBV28,.,TRBJ1-2,many,CASRSPTRHADYGYTF,TGTGCCAGCAGATCACCAACCCGACACGCCGACTATGGCTACACCTTC
TRBV27,.,TRBJ2-2,few,CASLSLVSPGELFF,TGTGCCAGCCTCTCTCTGGTATCCCCCGGGGAGCTGTTTTTT
TRBV29-1,TRBD2,TRBJ2-1,.,CSGQAGSYNEQFF,TGCAGCGGACAAGCGGGGAGCTACAATGAGCAGTTCTTC
TRBV24-1,.,TRBJ2-6,.,CATEGNSGANVLTF,TGTGCCACCGAGGGAAACTCTGGGGCCAACGTCCTGACTTTC
TRBV6-2/TRBV6-3,TRBD2,TRBJ2-1,few,CASRRRGASYNEQFF,TGTGCCAGCAGGAGGCGGGGGGCCTCCTACAATGAGCAGTTCTTC